This TCR beta chain came from a study of blood T cell repertoires in COVID-19. Whole-study context: PBMCs, B-cell-depleted T cells, or T cells provided the cDNA or gDNA that made up the material.

V shed 5 bases and J shed 4 bases, with 14 bases lying between them. The CDR3 spans 14 residues. Germline lookup yields CDR1 WNHNN and CDR2 SYGVQD (reference sequence). Per the authors' pipeline: It was from reference gene primer amplification that nucleated cell counts were estimated. TCRdb's copy holds only in-frame clones and misses some; the assay was immunoSEQ multiplex PCR. From that table come the V and J calls and clone size; the DNA was used to work out D and trimming. The sample includes approximately 80,000 clones, roughly four fifths of them seen just once. The sequencing sample was made of peripheral blood. The source is a man in his fifties or sixties with acute or convalescent COVID-19. V is TRBV10-1 and J is TRBJ1-1; TRBD1 is a possible D gene (5 bases). CDR3 coding DNA: TGCGCCAGCAGTTCTGAAACAGGATTCACTGAAGCTTTCTTT. Protein sequence: CASSSETGFTEAFF.